In its sample, the clone carrying this TCR beta chain was seen a few times. Its antigen is not identified. This record belongs to a study of T-cell memory formation after mild COVID-19. Study summary: Most TCR clusters belonged to a single donor.

The study's findings and limits: Clones that contracted from day 15 to 85 had balanced CD4/CD8; later expanders were CD4+ biased.

5'RACE primed at constant segments yielded TCR alpha and TCR beta cDNA libraries bearing sample barcodes and UMIs. Using its own MiXCR run on the 5' RACE reads, TCRdb lists one record per CDR3 protein. Of roughly 400,000 distinct CDR3 sequences listed, 20% to 25% are singletons. The CDR3 has 14 amino acids. V was cut by 4 bases and J by 1 base, with 12 bases left in between. Germline CDR1 is DFQATT and CDR2 is SNEGSKA (reference sequence). The source material was PBMCs or a T cell subset sorted from them (not recorded which). This TCR was sampled from an adult woman who had mild COVID-19 (a few samples of this study predate the infection). Cell type and time point are not known. This chain joins TRBV20-1 and TRBJ2-3, with D possibly TRBD2 on 6 matching bases. In DNA form, the CDR3 reads TGCAGTGCTATAGACGGGAGAGGCACAGATACGCAGTATTTT. Amino acids: CSAIDGRGTDTQYF.